This TCR beta chain was sequenced during a study of blood T cell repertoires in COVID-19. For the study at large: The United States, Italy and Spain were the sources of the acute and convalescent COVID-19 samples. The analysed material was cDNA or gDNA that came from T cells, B-cell-depleted T cells, or PBMCs.

Original processing notes: Amplification of reference gene primers was used by the study to estimate nucleated cell counts. Using immunoSEQ multiplex PCR, the repertoire was profiled, and TCRdb retains in-frame clones only, with some absent. That table gives V, J and clone size, and the DNA gave D and trimming. Of some 67,000 clones in the sample, 79% are singletons; the top ten hold 6.3%. The CDR3 is 14 residues long. Per the germline V gene, CDR1 is SGHTA and CDR2 is FQGNSA. Trimming stripped 5 bases from V and 2 bases from J, with 12 bases between. Specimen: peripheral blood. This rearrangement joins TRBV7-2 to TRBJ2-5; a weak D match, TRBD1 (6 bases). The clonotype originates from a woman aged 55-75 years with acute or convalescent COVID-19. CDR3 in DNA: TGTGCCAGCAGCCAATGGACAGCTCAAGAGACCCAGTACTTC. It encodes CASSQWTAQETQYF.